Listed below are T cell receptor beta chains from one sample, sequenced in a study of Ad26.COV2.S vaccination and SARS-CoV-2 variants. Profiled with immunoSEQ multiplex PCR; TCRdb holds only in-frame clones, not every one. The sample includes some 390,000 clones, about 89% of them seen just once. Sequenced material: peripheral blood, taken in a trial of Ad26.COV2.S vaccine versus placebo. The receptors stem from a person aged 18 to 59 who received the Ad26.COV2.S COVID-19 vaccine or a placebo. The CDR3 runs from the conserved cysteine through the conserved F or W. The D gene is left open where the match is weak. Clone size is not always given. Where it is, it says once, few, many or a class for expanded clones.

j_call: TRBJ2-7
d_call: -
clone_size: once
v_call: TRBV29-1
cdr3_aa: CSVSPSGPTYEQYF

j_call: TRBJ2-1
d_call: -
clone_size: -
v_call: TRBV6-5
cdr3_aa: CASSYPPRDEQFF

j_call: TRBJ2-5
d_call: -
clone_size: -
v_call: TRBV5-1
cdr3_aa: CASSGRTQETQYF

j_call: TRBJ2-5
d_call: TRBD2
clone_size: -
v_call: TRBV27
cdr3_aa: CASSRTGGLAGGETQYF

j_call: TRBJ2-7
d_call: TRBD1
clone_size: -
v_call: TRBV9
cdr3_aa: CASSVEQGNYEQYF

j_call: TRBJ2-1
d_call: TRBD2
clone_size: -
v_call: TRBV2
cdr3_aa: CASKRDSYNEQFF

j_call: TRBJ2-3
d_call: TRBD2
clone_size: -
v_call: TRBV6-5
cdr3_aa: CASSYSGTSSDTQYF

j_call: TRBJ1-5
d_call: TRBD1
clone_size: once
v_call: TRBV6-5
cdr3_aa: CASDRDRESQPQHF

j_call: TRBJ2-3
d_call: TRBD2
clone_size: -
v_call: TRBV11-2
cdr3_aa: CASSLAGGFTDTQYF

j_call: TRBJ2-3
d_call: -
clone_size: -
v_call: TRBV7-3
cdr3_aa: CASSSGRADTQYF

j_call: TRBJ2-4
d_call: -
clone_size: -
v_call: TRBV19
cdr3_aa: CASSITGSENIQYF

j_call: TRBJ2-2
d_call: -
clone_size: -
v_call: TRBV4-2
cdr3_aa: CASSQFPVTGELFF

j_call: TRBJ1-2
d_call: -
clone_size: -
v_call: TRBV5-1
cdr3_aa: CASSLTGRLYGYTF

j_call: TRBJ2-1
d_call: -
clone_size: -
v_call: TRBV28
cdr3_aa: CASSRRGGRFYNEQFF

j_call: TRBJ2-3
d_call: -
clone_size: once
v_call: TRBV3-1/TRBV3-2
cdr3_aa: CASSQDLGGRLHTDTQYF

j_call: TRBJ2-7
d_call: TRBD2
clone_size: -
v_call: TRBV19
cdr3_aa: CASSLRRTSGSETYEQYF

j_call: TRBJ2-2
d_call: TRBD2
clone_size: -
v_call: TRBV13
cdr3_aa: CASSSRLAGNTGELFF

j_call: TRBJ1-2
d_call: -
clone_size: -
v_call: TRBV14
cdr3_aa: CASSQDSQGYYGYTF